A single sample gave rise to the 22 T cell receptor beta chains below, sequenced in a study of OX40 agonist ivuxolimab in advanced cancers. Library method: the immunoSEQ multiplex PCR assay. Not all clones reach the TCRdb copy of this immuneACCESS table, which keeps in-frame sequences only. Checked studies attribute under half of the gap to unresolved V genes and leave the rest unexplained. The table for this sample lists fewer than 80,000 clones; 75% to 90% of them were counted only once. The top ten clonotypes cover about 6.3% of the sample. Here the sequenced sample was CD4+ or CD8+ T cells sorted from blood, taken in a trial of the OX40 agonist ivuxolimab. The receptors were gathered from an adult with an advanced solid tumor such as melanoma, head and neck, liver or kidney cancer.

This chain uses TRBV28 with TRBJ1-1; the D is unclear. This CDR3 has 14 residues. V was trimmed by 4 bases and J by 1 base, leaving 10 bases between them. CDR1 is MDHEN, CDR2 SYDVKM, per germline. The CDR3 is CASSYLLGNTEAFF. CDR3 DNA: TGTGCCAGCAGTTACCTCCTGGGGAACACTGAAGCTTTCTTT.

J is TRBJ1-5 and V is TRBV5-8; D possibly corresponds to TRBD1 (5 bases). Germline CDR1 is SGHTS and CDR2 is YDEGEE. V lost 3 bases and J lost 5, with 18 bases in between. The CDR3 covers 16 residues. CDR3 sequence (DNA): TGTGCCAGCAGCTCCGGGGGGGGGATTTACTATCAGCCCCAGCATTTT. Amino acids: CASSSGGGIYYQPQHF.

V gene TRBV7-2 combines with J gene TRBJ1-5; D gene uncertain. CDR3 length: 12 residues. Germline V gene data show CDR1 as SGHTA and CDR2 as FQGNSA. Between the trimmed V and J ends, which lost 5 bases and 4 bases, there was a span of 6 bases. This CDR3 is CASSAPNQPQHF. Here the CDR3 DNA reads TGTGCCAGCAGCGCGCCTAATCAGCCCCAGCATTTT.

The genes are TRBV2 and TRBJ2-7, with D possibly being TRBD2 (6 bases). Germline-derived CDR1 and CDR2 are SNHLY and FYNNEI. Trimming removed 7 bases at V and 3 bases at J, with 19 bases between. The CDR3 runs 15 residues. This chain's CDR3 is CASKLGADYNYEQYF. The CDR3 bases are TGTGCCAGCAAACTCGGAGCGGACTATAACTACGAGCAGTACTTC.

This chain uses TRBV4-3 with TRBJ1-2, with D perhaps matching TRBD1 (5 bases). Trimming removed 0 bases from V and 5 bases from J, with 16 bases in between. The CDR3 has 16 residues. CDR1 and CDR2 from the germline V gene are LGHNA and YSLEER. This chain's CDR3 is CASSQDSGPEGYGYTF. The DNA of the CDR3 is TGCGCCAGCAGCCAAGATAGTGGGCCCGAGGGGTATGGCTACACCTTC.

Only a few counts were recorded for this clone. The chain uses TRBV5-4 and TRBJ1-2; TRBD1 matches at 9 bases. This CDR3 spans 14 amino acids. J was trimmed by 3 bases and V by 4 bases; bases with no gene match: 4. CDR1 and CDR2 (germline): SGHNT, YYREEE (reference sequence). CDR3 loop: CASSTGGAHYGYTF. In DNA, the CDR3 is TGTGCCAGCAGCACAGGGGGCGCACACTATGGCTACACCTTC.

This chain uses TRBV7-2 with TRBJ1-2; D not certain. V was shortened by 1 base and J by 9 bases, with 9 bases between the two germline ends. The V gene's germline CDR1 is SGHTA and CDR2 FQGNSA. CDR3 size: 12 residues. Written as DNA, the CDR3 is TGTGCCAGCAGCTTAGACAGTTTGAGCTACACCTTC. Encoded protein: CASSLDSLSYTF.

This clone was observed a handful of times. The V gene is TRBV4-1, the J gene TRBJ1-5; no clear D. Germline V gene sequence: CDR1 MGHRA, CDR2 YSYEKL. CDR3 length: 15 residues. Trimming removed 0 bases from V and 2 bases from J, with 8 bases in between. The CDR3: CASSQDHRGNQPQHF. The CDR3 bases are TGCGCCAGCAGCCAAGATCACCGGGGCAATCAGCCCCAGCATTTT.

The genes are TRBV7-6 and TRBJ2-1; the D gene is possibly TRBD2 (6 bases). Trimming removed 5 bases at V and 9 bases at J, with 20 bases between. The germline V gene encodes CDR1 SGHVS and CDR2 FNYEAQ. This CDR3 spans 15 amino acids. For the CDR3, the DNA is TGTGCCAGCAGCCGCCTGTCCATGGGGAGGAGTGAGCAGTTCTTC. Its protein product is CASSRLSMGRSEQFF.

The chain joins TRBV5-5 to TRBJ1-2, with a weak D call TRBD1 (6 bases). Between the trimmed V and J ends, which lost 2 bases and 5 bases, there was a span of 13 bases. Germline loops: CDR1 SGHKS, CDR2 YYEKEE (reference sequence). There are 14 residues in the CDR3. The CDR3 DNA reads TGTGCCAGCAGCTTCGGCCTGGGGGCATATGGCTACACCTTC. Its protein product is CASSFGLGAYGYTF.

The chain is built from TRBV27 and TRBJ2-1; tentatively, D is TRBD2 (5 bases). Germline V lookup: CDR1 MNHEY, CDR2 SMNVEV (reference sequence). V dropped 3 bases and J dropped 9 bases, with 12 bases sitting between them. CDR3 length: 13 amino acids. The CDR3 sequence is CASSFARSGEQFF. In nucleotides, the CDR3 is TGTGCCAGCAGTTTCGCCAGGAGCGGTGAGCAGTTCTTC.

The V call is TRBV30, the J call TRBJ2-5; 8 nucleotides agree with TRBD2. Germline assignment: CDR1 GTSNPN and CDR2 SVGIG (reference sequence). Losses at the gene ends were 1 base for V and 5 bases for J; bases not matched to a gene: 6. The CDR3 has 14 amino acids. The CDR3 DNA reads as TGTGCCTGGAGTGGGCTAGCGGGTTGGGAGACCCAGTACTTC. Protein sequence: CAWSGLAGWETQYF.

The rearrangement joins TRBV9 to TRBJ2-5; 9 bases match TRBD1. Germline assignment: CDR1 SGDLS and CDR2 YYNGEE. V dropped 4 bases and J dropped 5; count of bases not matched to a gene: 6. This CDR3 is 14 amino acids long. The CDR3 DNA sequence: TGTGCCAGCAGCTCAACAGGGGGCGGGGAGACCCAGTACTTC. Translating gives CASSSTGGGETQYF. The full variable domain, its missing parts supplied by reference TRBV9 and TRBJ2-5, is DSGVTQTPKHLITATGQRVTLRCSPRSGDLSVYWYQQSLDQGLQFLIQYYNGEERAKGNILERFSAQQFPDLHSELNLSSLELGDSALYFCASSSTGGGETQYFGPGTRLLVL.

This clone was seen only once. The V gene is TRBV4-2, the J gene TRBJ2-2; 7 nucleotides agree with TRBD1. The CDR3 totals 17 residues. Germline V gene data show CDR1 as LGHNA and CDR2 as YNFKEQ. V dropped 3 bases and J dropped 5; count of bases not matched to a gene: 12. The CDR3 loop is CASSHPPTGFETGELFF. CDR3 coding DNA: TGTGCCAGCAGCCATCCCCCGACAGGGTTTGAAACCGGGGAGCTGTTTTTT.

This chain uses TRBV7-9 with TRBJ2-1; 7 nucleotides align to TRBD1. The trim removed 1 base at V and 6 bases at J, leaving 6 bases unmatched. Germline V lookup: CDR1 SEHNR, CDR2 FQNEAQ (reference sequence). The CDR3 is 15 amino acids. The CDR3 nucleotides are TGTGCCAGCAGCTTAGTAGGGGGCGCAGGCAATGAGCAGTTCTTC. This encodes CASSLVGGAGNEQFF.

The chain employs TRBV2 and TRBJ1-1; 7 bases map to TRBD1. With 6 bases clipped from V and 0 bases from J, the junction kept 1 base outside the gene matches. The CDR3 is 13 amino acids. The germline gives CDR1 SNHLY, CDR2 FYNNEI. The chain's CDR3 is CASRDRMNTEAFF. The CDR3 region has the DNA TGTGCCAGCAGGGACAGGATGAACACTGAAGCTTTCTTT.

The chain couples TRBV28 to TRBJ2-5; no definite D call. The CDR3 sequence is 11 residues long. Germline assignment: CDR1 MDHEN and CDR2 SYDVKM. Between the trimmed V and J ends, which lost 5 bases and 1 base, there was a span of 2 bases. CDR3 amino acids: CASSPQETQYF. The CDR3 DNA follows: TGTGCCAGCAGTCCCCAAGAGACCCAGTACTTC.

The sample holds one count of this clone. The J gene is TRBJ2-1, the V gene TRBV6-6; 7 nucleotides line up with TRBD2. The CDR3 loop spans 13 amino acids. Germline V CDR1 and CDR2: MNHNY, SVGAGI (reference sequence). With 2 bases clipped from V and 7 bases from J, the junction kept 2 bases outside the gene matches. The CDR3, as DNA: TGTGCCAGCAGTTACGAGCGGGAAAATGAGCAGTTCTTC. It yields the protein CASSYERENEQFF.

This clone was observed once. This chain links TRBV4-1 with TRBJ1-1, with D tentatively TRBD1 (5 bases). From germline, CDR1 is MGHRA and CDR2 YSYEKL. V was clipped by 0 bases and J by 7 bases, with 15 bases between them. The CDR3 extends over 15 amino acids. The CDR3 DNA reads as TGCGCCAGCAGCCAAGAGGGGGAATCTTGGATTGAAGCTTTCTTT. Its translation is CASSQEGESWIEAFF.

The chain couples TRBV28 to TRBJ2-1, with D perhaps TRBD2 (5 bases). Germline lookup yields CDR1 MDHEN and CDR2 SYDVKM. V dropped 3 bases and J dropped 6 bases, with 15 bases sitting between them. The CDR3 has 15 amino acids. The CDR3 DNA reads as TGTGCCAGCAGTTTCGGGGAGCGTTGGCGCAATGAGCAGTTCTTC. It translates to CASSFGERWRNEQFF.

V usage is TRBV5-1 and J usage is TRBJ2-1; TRBD2 agrees at 11 bases. The V gene end was trimmed by 3 bases and the J gene end by 0 bases; junction bases not matched to a gene: 5. Germline V CDR1 and CDR2: SGHRS, YFSETQ. The CDR3 has 17 residues. CDR3 region: CASSSLAGAISYNEQFF. The CDR3 nucleotides are TGCGCCAGCAGCTCACTAGCGGGGGCCATCTCCTACAATGAGCAGTTCTTC.

The chain carries TRBV5-4 and TRBJ2-2; tentative D call: TRBD2 (7 bases). The length of the CDR3 is 16 residues. Germline V gene lookup returns CDR1 SGHNT and CDR2 YYREEE (reference sequence). V lost 0 bases to trimming and J lost 7 bases, with 16 bases between them. This chain's CDR3 is CASSLEGEGLGGELFF. In DNA, the CDR3 is TGTGCCAGCAGCTTGGAGGGGGAGGGCCTGGGCGGGGAGCTGTTTTTT.